The source of this T cell receptor (beta chain) is a study of early stage breast cancer tumors. Study findings and constraints: Unsorted bulk genomic DNA sequencing lacked pairing and functional marker data.

With respect to this clone: Its antigen is unknown.

Trimming shortened V by 0 bases and J by 6 bases, and 8 bases separated the two germline ends. Looked up from germline, CDR1 is MNHEY and CDR2 is SVGAGI. This CDR3 has 14 residues. Profiling relied on immunoSEQ multiplex PCR, and the TCRdb table lists in-frame clones only, not all of them. The sample comprises 45,000 to 65,000 clones, 78% of which are singletons, and 3.4% rests with the top ten. This sequence was found in a person aged 35-50 years with breast cancer. The sequencing sample was made of blood. The rearrangement uses TRBV6-5 and TRBJ1-4, with TRBD1 as a possible D gene (6 bases). The DNA of the CDR3 is TGTGCCAGCAGTTACTCGGGGGCTCATGAAAAACTGTTTTTT. This sequence encodes CASSYSGAHEKLFF.